Listed below are T cell receptor beta chains from one sample, sequenced in a study of T cell responses to AZD1222 COVID-19 vaccine. Method: immunoSEQ multiplex PCR; TCRdb's copy keeps in-frame clones and lacks some. The data hold about 74,000 clones, with about nine tenths observed a single time. This material consisted of peripheral blood, taken on day 0 of AZD1222 vaccination. The origin of the receptors is an adult in good health. The CDR3 runs from the conserved cysteine through the conserved F or W. D genes are given only for firm matches. Rows may omit the clone size; those that give it use once, few, many or a size class.

j_gene: TRBJ1-3
d_gene: -
v_gene: TRBV9
abundance: -
CDR3nt: TGTGCCAGCAGCGTAGCTCCCGGACCAGCCTCTGGAAACACCATATATTTT
CDR3aa: CASSVAPGPASGNTIYF

j_gene: TRBJ2-2
d_gene: TRBD1
v_gene: TRBV28
abundance: -
CDR3nt: TGTGCCAGCAGCTCTACAATCAACCTACAGGGGGCGTTAAACACCGGGGAGCTGTTTTTT
CDR3aa: CASSSTINLQGALNTGELFF

j_gene: TRBJ2-5
d_gene: -
v_gene: TRBV5-1
abundance: -
CDR3nt: TGCGCCAGCAGCTTGATAAGCGCCGGGGGGCTACAAGAGACCCAGTACTTC
CDR3aa: CASSLISAGGLQETQYF

j_gene: TRBJ1-1
d_gene: -
v_gene: TRBV20-1
abundance: -
CDR3nt: TGCAGTGCCATGAATAGGGATTTGGCTTTCTTT
CDR3aa: CSAMNRDLAFF

j_gene: TRBJ1-1
d_gene: TRBD1
v_gene: TRBV24-1
abundance: -
CDR3nt: TGTGCCACCAGTGGACCTGGACAGGGAGACACTGAAGCTTTCTTT
CDR3aa: CATSGPGQGDTEAFF

j_gene: TRBJ2-2
d_gene: -
v_gene: TRBV28
abundance: -
CDR3nt: TGTGCCAGCAGTTTACCGAAAACACCGACCGGGGAGCTGTTTTTT
CDR3aa: CASSLPKTPTGELFF

j_gene: TRBJ2-3
d_gene: -
v_gene: TRBV7-9
abundance: -
CDR3nt: TGTGCCAGCAGCTTTCGCCAGGGACCAGATACGCAGTATTTT
CDR3aa: CASSFRQGPDTQYF

j_gene: TRBJ1-6
d_gene: -
v_gene: TRBV30
abundance: -
CDR3nt: TGTGCCTGGGCGGGGGCACCTGACAATTCACCCCTCCACTTT
CDR3aa: CAWAGAPDNSPLHF

j_gene: TRBJ1-2
d_gene: TRBD1
v_gene: TRBV19
abundance: -
CDR3nt: TGTGCCACAAGGACAGGGAACTATGGCTACACCTTC
CDR3aa: CATRTGNYGYTF

j_gene: TRBJ1-1
d_gene: -
v_gene: TRBV7-3
abundance: -
CDR3nt: TGTGCCAGCAGCTTGTCCGTAAACACTGAAGCTTTCTTT
CDR3aa: CASSLSVNTEAFF

j_gene: TRBJ2-7
d_gene: TRBD2
v_gene: TRBV6-5
abundance: -
CDR3nt: TGTGCCAGCAGGTCAACGGCTAGCGGCTACGAGCAGTACTTC
CDR3aa: CASRSTASGYEQYF

j_gene: TRBJ1-2
d_gene: TRBD1
v_gene: TRBV4-2
abundance: once
CDR3nt: TGTGCCAGCAGCCAAGAGGGCAGGGGGAACTATGGCTACACCTTC
CDR3aa: CASSQEGRGNYGYTF

j_gene: TRBJ2-3
d_gene: TRBD2
v_gene: TRBV4-1
abundance: -
CDR3nt: TGCGCCAGCAGCCCCTTAGGTTTAGCGGGAGACCCGCTACGCACAGATACGCAGTATTTT
CDR3aa: CASSPLGLAGDPLRTDTQYF

j_gene: TRBJ2-7
d_gene: -
v_gene: TRBV3-1/TRBV3-2
abundance: -
CDR3nt: TGTGCCAGCAGCTCTACAGGGATTTGGCGGGCCTACGAGCAGTACTTC
CDR3aa: CASSSTGIWRAYEQYF

j_gene: TRBJ2-7
d_gene: TRBD2
v_gene: TRBV4-2
abundance: -
CDR3nt: TGTGCCAGCAGCCAAGTCGGGACTAGCGGGGTTCTTTACGAGCAGTACTTC
CDR3aa: CASSQVGTSGVLYEQYF

j_gene: TRBJ1-1
d_gene: -
v_gene: TRBV9
abundance: -
CDR3nt: TGTGCCAGCAGCGTAGTTTGGGGAAACACTGAAGCTTTCTTT
CDR3aa: CASSVVWGNTEAFF

j_gene: TRBJ2-7
d_gene: TRBD2
v_gene: TRBV2
abundance: -
CDR3nt: TGTGCCAGCACCACAGCGGGAGGGTCCGAGCAGTACTTC
CDR3aa: CASTTAGGSEQYF

j_gene: TRBJ1-2
d_gene: -
v_gene: TRBV19
abundance: -
CDR3nt: TGTGCCAGTAGTCGTAACCTGGGGAACTATGGCTACACCTTC
CDR3aa: CASSRNLGNYGYTF

j_gene: TRBJ2-2
d_gene: TRBD1
v_gene: TRBV10-3
abundance: once
CDR3nt: TGTGCCATCAGTGAAAGGGACAGGAACACCGGGGAGCTGTTTTTT
CDR3aa: CAISERDRNTGELFF

j_gene: TRBJ2-7
d_gene: TRBD1
v_gene: TRBV9
abundance: -
CDR3nt: TGTGCCAGCAGCGTCAGCTCCGGGACAGGGGCCTACGAGCAGTACTTC
CDR3aa: CASSVSSGTGAYEQYF

j_gene: TRBJ2-2
d_gene: TRBD2
v_gene: TRBV29-1
abundance: -
CDR3nt: TGCAGCGTTCCGGGACTAGCGGGGTCGAACACCGGGGAGCTGTTTTTT
CDR3aa: CSVPGLAGSNTGELFF

j_gene: TRBJ1-2
d_gene: -
v_gene: TRBV28
abundance: -
CDR3nt: TGTGCCAGCTGGGGGCCGGACTATGGCTACACCTTC
CDR3aa: CASWGPDYGYTF

j_gene: TRBJ2-5
d_gene: -
v_gene: TRBV19
abundance: once
CDR3nt: TGTGCCAGTAGTATAAGGCTAGGGCAGACCCAGTACTTC
CDR3aa: CASSIRLGQTQYF

j_gene: TRBJ2-2
d_gene: -
v_gene: TRBV14
abundance: medium-sized
CDR3nt: TGTGCCAGCAGCCAAGCGGGGGCGCTGCTCGGGGAGCTGTTTTTT
CDR3aa: CASSQAGALLGELFF

j_gene: TRBJ1-1
d_gene: -
v_gene: TRBV28
abundance: once
CDR3nt: TGTGCCAGCAGGACTACAGGGAACACTGAAGCTTTCTTT
CDR3aa: CASRTTGNTEAFF

j_gene: TRBJ1-1
d_gene: TRBD1
v_gene: TRBV25-1
abundance: -
CDR3nt: TGTGCCAGCAGTGAGACAGGGGCCATGAACACTGAAGCTTTCTTT
CDR3aa: CASSETGAMNTEAFF

j_gene: TRBJ1-4
d_gene: -
v_gene: TRBV7-2
abundance: -
CDR3nt: TGTGCCAGCAGCGTCCGGCCCTCGGCGACTAATGAAAAACTGTTTTTT
CDR3aa: CASSVRPSATNEKLFF

j_gene: TRBJ2-6
d_gene: -
v_gene: TRBV18
abundance: few
CDR3nt: TGTGCCAGCTCACCTGGGACTGGGGCCAACGTCCTGACTTTC
CDR3aa: CASSPGTGANVLTF

j_gene: TRBJ2-1
d_gene: -
v_gene: TRBV7-9
abundance: -
CDR3nt: TGTGCCAGCAGCTTCGACTCTAGCTCCTACAATGAGCAGTTCTTC
CDR3aa: CASSFDSSSYNEQFF

j_gene: TRBJ1-2
d_gene: -
v_gene: TRBV2
abundance: few
CDR3nt: TGTGCCAGCAGTGGTAACTATGGCTACACCTTC
CDR3aa: CASSGNYGYTF

j_gene: TRBJ1-1
d_gene: -
v_gene: TRBV14
abundance: few
CDR3nt: TGTGCCAGCAGCCAAGGCAGGTGGCACACTGAAGCTTTCTTT
CDR3aa: CASSQGRWHTEAFF

j_gene: TRBJ2-2
d_gene: -
v_gene: TRBV7-9
abundance: -
CDR3nt: TGTGCCAGCAGCTTACAGGGGCCCCTCGGGAGCGGGGAGCTGTTTTTT
CDR3aa: CASSLQGPLGSGELFF

j_gene: TRBJ2-1
d_gene: TRBD2
v_gene: TRBV10-3
abundance: -
CDR3nt: TGTGCCATCAGTGAAAAGACTAGCGGGGGGCACAATGAGCAGTTCTTC
CDR3aa: CAISEKTSGGHNEQFF

j_gene: TRBJ2-5
d_gene: -
v_gene: TRBV10-1
abundance: once
CDR3nt: TGCGCCACCTCTCGAGGGGGCCAAGAGACCCAGTACTTC
CDR3aa: CATSRGGQETQYF

j_gene: TRBJ2-7
d_gene: -
v_gene: TRBV27
abundance: -
CDR3nt: TGTGCCAGCAGTCCAAGATTCAACCGGGGACCCTACGAGCAGTACTTC
CDR3aa: CASSPRFNRGPYEQYF

j_gene: TRBJ1-1
d_gene: -
v_gene: TRBV4-1
abundance: -
CDR3nt: TGCGCCAGCAGCAAACCGCCGGGACCCCCGGGGGCTTTCTTT
CDR3aa: CASSKPPGPPGAFF

j_gene: TRBJ1-3
d_gene: TRBD1
v_gene: TRBV5-1
abundance: -
CDR3nt: TGCGCCAGCAGCCTGGGACAGGCCTACGTGGCGAACACCATATATTTT
CDR3aa: CASSLGQAYVANTIYF

j_gene: TRBJ1-6
d_gene: -
v_gene: TRBV30
abundance: -
CDR3nt: TGTGCCTGGAATTCTCCGAACAGGGCTAATAATTCACCCCTCCACTTT
CDR3aa: CAWNSPNRANNSPLHF

j_gene: TRBJ2-1
d_gene: TRBD1
v_gene: TRBV3-1/TRBV3-2
abundance: once
CDR3nt: TGTGCCAGCAGCCATGTCGGGACAGTTTACAATGAGCAGTTCTTC
CDR3aa: CASSHVGTVYNEQFF

j_gene: TRBJ1-2
d_gene: TRBD1
v_gene: TRBV5-6
abundance: -
CDR3nt: TGTGCCAGCAGCGCGGGACAGGGCCTCTATGGCTACACCTTC
CDR3aa: CASSAGQGLYGYTF

j_gene: TRBJ2-3
d_gene: -
v_gene: TRBV4-3
abundance: few
CDR3nt: TGCGCCAGCAGCAAAGTAACGGGAGAAGGAGATACGCAGTATTTT
CDR3aa: CASSKVTGEGDTQYF

j_gene: TRBJ2-7
d_gene: TRBD2
v_gene: TRBV2
abundance: few
CDR3nt: TGTGCCAGCAAGGCAGGGAGGGACCCAGGAGTTTACGAGCAGTACTTC
CDR3aa: CASKAGRDPGVYEQYF

j_gene: TRBJ1-6
d_gene: -
v_gene: TRBV6-1
abundance: -
CDR3nt: TGTGCCAGCAGTGAAAGGACGTCGAGCTCCTATAATTCACCCCTCCACTTT
CDR3aa: CASSERTSSSYNSPLHF

j_gene: TRBJ1-4
d_gene: -
v_gene: TRBV5-1
abundance: -
CDR3nt: TGCGCCAGCAGCTTGCAGGGAACTCAAGAAAAACTGTTTTTT
CDR3aa: CASSLQGTQEKLFF

j_gene: TRBJ2-1
d_gene: -
v_gene: TRBV29-1
abundance: once
CDR3nt: TGCAGCGTTGATCGAGGGGGCAATGAGCAGTTCTTC
CDR3aa: CSVDRGGNEQFF

j_gene: TRBJ1-5
d_gene: TRBD1
v_gene: TRBV9
abundance: -
CDR3nt: TGTGCCAGCAGTAGAGGACAGGGGAGCAATCAGCCCCAGCATTTT
CDR3aa: CASSRGQGSNQPQHF

j_gene: TRBJ2-3
d_gene: -
v_gene: TRBV11-1
abundance: -
CDR3nt: TGTGCCAGCGGAGGGGTTATCGGAGATACGCAGTATTTT
CDR3aa: CASGGVIGDTQYF

j_gene: TRBJ2-3
d_gene: TRBD2
v_gene: TRBV6-2/TRBV6-3
abundance: -
CDR3nt: TGTGCCAGCAGTTACGTTTCTAGCGGGGATACGCAGTATTTT
CDR3aa: CASSYVSSGDTQYF